A single sample gave rise to the 14 T cell receptor beta chains below, sequenced in a study of persistence of HIV-infected CD4 T cells. The stimulus was an HIV-1 Gag 15-mer peptide pool, about 1 ug/peptide/mL. Sorted nonresponding memory CD4+ T cells were CD40L-negative, CD69-negative, CD45RO-high. The libraries were made with immunoSEQ version 4 in survey mode. The protocol was immunoSEQ multiplex PCR, while the TCRdb copy is restricted to in-frame clones and leaves out a portion. The sample consists of about 64,000 clones, under 80% of them appearing once. Their cognate antigens are unknown. Sequenced material: CD4+ T cells sorted from PBMCs after roughly 18-hour stimulation, taken from a patient who received antiretroviral therapy. These receptors were collected from an adult man with HIV who was CMV-seropositive.

V gene TRBV15 combines with J gene TRBJ2-5, with TRBD1 identical over 7 bases. The CDR3 is 15 amino acids. From germline, CDR1 is LNHNV and CDR2 YYDKDF (reference sequence). Unmatched junction bases numbered 5, after V lost 3 bases and J lost 1 base. The CDR3 here is CATSRGQPTQETQYF. The CDR3 DNA sequence: TGTGCCACCAGCAGGGGACAGCCGACCCAAGAGACCCAGTACTTC. The full variable domain, its missing parts supplied by reference TRBV15 and TRBJ2-5, is DAMVIQNPRYQVTQFGKPVTLSCSQTLNHNVMYWYQQKSSQAPKLLFHYYDKDFNNEADTPDNFQSRRPNTSFCFLDIRSPGLGDTAMYLCATSRGQPTQETQYFGPGTRLLVL.

In the case of this clone: A much larger clone differs from this one at a single base, so this may be a read error. This same CDR3 is encoded by further DNA sequences in the sample. The chain couples TRBV5-1 to TRBJ2-3; D may be TRBD1 or TRBD2 (5 bases each). V was pared by 0 bases and J by 1 base, with 12 bases between. The CDR3 is 16 residues long. From germline, CDR1 is SGHRS and CDR2 YFSETQ. In DNA form, the CDR3 reads TGCGCCAGCAGCTTGGAAGGGACGTGGGGCACAGATACGCAGTATTTT. Residues: CASSLEGTWGTDTQYF.

The rearrangement links TRBV6-5 to TRBJ1-1, with D possibly being TRBD1 (5 bases). Trimming cost V 2 bases and J 2 bases, with 12 bases left between them. This CDR3 contains 15 residues. Germline V CDR1 and CDR2: MNHEY, SVGAGI. CDR3 in amino acids: CASSYLWRGNTEAFF. The CDR3 bases are TGTGCCAGCAGTTACCTTTGGAGGGGTAACACTGAAGCTTTCTTT.

The chain recombines TRBV6-2 or TRBV6-3 with TRBJ2-7; no definite D call. With 0 bases removed from V and 0 bases from J, the gap between germline ends came to 12 bases. Germline V CDR1 and CDR2: MNHEY, SVGEGT. The CDR3 loop spans 16 amino acids. DNA for the CDR3: TGTGCCAGCAGTTACTCAAGCAGAGACCCCTCCTACGAGCAGTACTTC. It specifies CASSYSSRDPSYEQYF.

The genes are TRBV30 and TRBJ2-7, with TRBD1 matching over 7 bases. The CDR3 sequence is 12 residues long. CDR1 is GTSNPN, CDR2 SVGIG, per germline (reference sequence). Trimming at V came to 3 bases and at J to 3 bases, leaving 2 bases not matched to a gene. The CDR3 DNA sequence: TGTGCCTGGAGAAGGGACAGCTACGAGCAGTACTTC. This translates into CAWRRDSYEQYF.

This clone showed up many times. The V gene is TRBV4-2, the J gene TRBJ1-6; D not certain. In germline, CDR1 is LGHNA, CDR2 YNFKEQ. Between the trimmed V and J ends, which lost 1 base and 4 bases, there was a span of 11 bases. This CDR3 is built from 16 residues. The CDR3 sequence is CASSQAAAEYNSPLHF. CDR3 DNA: TGTGCCAGCAGCCAAGCTGCGGCAGAGTATAATTCACCCCTCCACTTT.

The chain employs TRBV7-2 and TRBJ2-7; 8 nucleotides line up with TRBD2. The length of the CDR3 is 15 residues. Germline V lookup: CDR1 SGHTA, CDR2 FQGNSA. J gave up 1 base and V 5 bases, and 7 bases lay outside the gene matches. The CDR3 DNA follows: TGTGCCAGCAGCGCCGCTAGCGGGTCTTCCTACGAGCAGTACTTC. Translating gives CASSAASGSSYEQYF.

The chain couples TRBV7-9 to TRBJ1-6; the match to TRBD1 covers 9 bases. This CDR3 is built from 15 residues. Germline assignment: CDR1 SEHNR and CDR2 FQNEAQ (reference sequence). The ends lost 5 bases at V and 7 bases at J; junction bases unmatched: 6. The CDR3 nucleotides read TGTGCCAGCAGCGCCCCCGGGACAGGGAATTCACCCCTCCACTTT. As protein: CASSAPGTGNSPLHF. The variable domain in full, completed from reference TRBV7-9 and TRBJ1-6, reads DTGVSQNPRHKITKRGQNVTFRCDPISEHNRLYWYRQTLGQGPEFLTYFQNEAQLEKSRLLSDRFSAERPKGSFSTLEIQRTEQGDSAMYLCASSAPGTGNSPLHFGNGTRLTVT.

This clone turned up a few times. The chain uses TRBV2 and TRBJ1-1, with 7 bases that match TRBD1. The CDR3 is 12 amino acids. CDR1 SNHLY and CDR2 FYNNEI come from the germline V gene. V lost 6 bases to trimming and J lost 5 bases; unmatched junction nucleotides: 3. CDR3 bases: TGTGCCAGCAGGGTGACAGGGACTGAAGCTTTCTTT. Encoded protein: CASRVTGTEAFF.

The genes are TRBV7-2 and TRBJ2-1; 8 bases match TRBD1. Germline lookup yields CDR1 SGHTA and CDR2 FQGNSA. The CDR3 contains 13 residues. The ends lost 5 bases at V and 6 bases at J; junction bases unmatched: 3. CDR3 in amino acids: CASSKDRANEQFF. The CDR3 coding sequence is TGTGCCAGCAGCAAGGACAGGGCCAATGAGCAGTTCTTC.

This chain joins TRBV18 and TRBJ2-2; no clear D. There are 15 residues in the CDR3. V gave up 3 bases and J gave up 4 bases, with 12 bases separating them. Germline V gene data show CDR1 as KGHSH and CDR2 as LQKENI. CDR3 sequence (DNA): TGTGCCAGCTCACCGGGGTGGCAAGGCACCGGGGAGCTGTTTTTT. Amino acids: CASSPGWQGTGELFF.

The chain links TRBV27 to TRBJ1-4; 10 nucleotides line up with TRBD1. V trimming: 4 bases; J trimming: 6 bases; junction bases outside the gene matches: 5. Germline CDR1 is MNHEY and CDR2 is SMNVEV (reference sequence). The CDR3 loop spans 15 amino acids. In nucleotides, the CDR3 is TGTGCCAGCAGTTCCCTCGGGACAGGGGATGAAAAACTGTTTTTT. This gives the protein CASSSLGTGDEKLFF.

This clone was detected a few times. The chain joins TRBV5-1 to TRBJ2-3, with unresolved D. CDR1 and CDR2 from the germline V gene are SGHRS and YFSETQ. V shed 2 bases and J shed 2 bases, with 9 bases lying between them. This CDR3 comprises 14 residues. CDR3 sequence reads: CASSFQQVTDTQYF. The CDR3 nucleotides are TGCGCCAGCAGCTTTCAGCAGGTCACAGATACGCAGTATTTT.

This clone was picked up one time. V is TRBV11-2 and J is TRBJ2-2, with D hard to call. This CDR3 contains 13 residues. CDR1 is SGHAT and CDR2 is FQNNGV in the germline V gene. V shed 9 bases and J shed 5 bases, with 13 bases lying between them. In DNA, the CDR3 is TGTGCCAGTCACGGACCTGTTACCGGGGAGCTGTTTTTT. Encoded protein: CASHGPVTGELFF. Full variable domain (rest looked up from reference TRBV11-2 and TRBJ2-2): EAGVAQSPRYKIIEKRQSVAFWCNPISGHATLYWYQQILGQGPKLLIQFQNNGVVDDSQLPKDRFSAERLKGVDSTLKIQPAKLEDSAVYLCASHGPVTGELFFGEGSRLTVL.